A single sample gave rise to the 23 T cell receptor beta chains below, sequenced in a study of control samples from healthy donors and cancer patients. Assay used: immunoSEQ multiplex PCR; TCRdb lists only in-frame clones, some missing. The sample yields about 120,000 clones, around 90% seen once. Source material: blood. The source of these receptors is a woman in her sixties or seventies in good health.

This clone occurred once. The chain has TRBV9 and TRBJ1-6; 11 nucleotides align to TRBD1. This CDR3 spans 15 amino acids. CDR1 and CDR2 from the germline V gene are SGDLS and YYNGEE. V shed 3 bases and J 9 bases; nucleotides not matched to a gene: 5. This chain's CDR3 is CASSAQDRGPSPLHF. The CDR3 DNA reads as TGTGCCAGCAGCGCGCAGGACAGGGGGCCTTCACCCCTCCACTTT. Combining the CDR3 with reference TRBV9 and TRBJ1-6 gives the whole variable domain DSGVTQTPKHLITATGQRVTLRCSPRSGDLSVYWYQQSLDQGLQFLIQYYNGEERAKGNILERFSAQQFPDLHSELNLSSLELGDSALYFCASSAQDRGPSPLHFGNGTRLTVT.

This chain links TRBV7-9 with TRBJ2-7; D is ambiguous. CDR3 length: 12 residues. Germline assignment: CDR1 SEHNR and CDR2 FQNEAQ (reference sequence). Trimming cost V 5 bases and J 0 bases, with 5 bases left between them. CDR3 region: CASSPLSYEQYF. For the CDR3, the DNA is TGTGCCAGCAGCCCACTCTCCTACGAGCAGTACTTC.

The chain links TRBV6-6 to TRBJ2-1, with 8 bases fitting TRBD2. V gave up 2 bases and J gave up 7 bases; unmatched junction bases: 4. CDR1 is MNHNY, CDR2 SVGAGI, per germline (reference sequence). The CDR3 length is 14 residues. The DNA of the CDR3 is TGTGCCAGCAGTTACGGGACTAGGGAGAATGAGCAGTTCTTC. It codes for CASSYGTRENEQFF.

The CDR3 sequence is CASSSEIWGVSYEQYF. DNA for the CDR3: TGCGCCAGCAGCTCGGAAATTTGGGGGGTTTCCTACGAGCAGTACTTC. V is TRBV5-1 and J is TRBJ2-7; D possibly corresponds to TRBD2 (6 bases). CDR3 length: 16 amino acids. Germline CDR1 and CDR2: SGHRS and YFSETQ. V was cut by 3 bases and J by 1 base, with 17 bases left in between.

This clone came up once. The same CDR3 arises from other DNA sequences in this sample as well. The chain recombines TRBV4-3 with TRBJ2-1; D gene unclear. V lost 0 bases and J 5 bases, leaving 5 bases between the germline ends. The germline V gene encodes CDR1 LGHNA and CDR2 YSLEER. This CDR3 contains 13 residues. CDR3 loop: CASSQEVHNEQFF. CDR3 DNA sequence: TGCGCCAGCAGCCAAGAGGTCCACAATGAGCAGTTCTTC.

The chain recombines TRBV25-1 with TRBJ2-7; possibly TRBD2 for D (6 bases). CDR1 MGHDK and CDR2 SYGVNS come from the germline V gene. CDR3 length: 14 residues. V was cut by 4 bases and J by 3 bases, with 13 bases left in between. The CDR3 DNA sequence: TGTGCCAGCAGTGGCATTCGGGGGTACTACGAGCAGTACTTC. This encodes CASSGIRGYYEQYF.

This rearrangement joins TRBV9 to TRBJ1-6; 7 bases line up with TRBD1. V gave up 3 bases and J gave up 0 bases; unmatched junction bases: 9. Germline V gives CDR1 SGDLS, CDR2 YYNGEE. This CDR3 has 18 amino acids. CDR3 in amino acids: CASSARDSSFSYNSPLHF. The CDR3 region has the DNA TGTGCCAGCAGCGCTCGGGACAGCTCCTTCTCCTATAATTCACCCCTCCACTTT.

The V and J genes are TRBV12-3 or TRBV12-4 and TRBJ1-2; 8 positions match TRBD1. This CDR3 has 13 residues. J was trimmed by 8 bases and V by 2 bases; bases with no gene match: 4. The CDR3: CASSLQGAPGYTF. The CDR3 DNA follows: TGTGCCAGCAGTTTACAGGGGGCGCCGGGCTACACCTTC.

The chain couples TRBV6-5 to TRBJ2-3; 7 bases line up with TRBD2. The CDR3 is 14 residues long. Losses at the gene ends were 4 bases for V and 5 bases for J; bases not matched to a gene: 6. Germline assignment: CDR1 MNHEY and CDR2 SVGAGI. CDR3 loop: CASSLAGVKDTQYF. The CDR3 region has the DNA TGTGCCAGCAGTTTGGCGGGGGTTAAAGATACGCAGTATTTT.

A single count supports this clone. The J gene is TRBJ1-6, the V gene TRBV19; no clear D. The germline V gene encodes CDR1 LNHDA and CDR2 SQIVND (reference sequence). CDR3 length equals 15 residues. V was trimmed by 7 bases and J by 6 bases, leaving 16 bases between them. DNA for the CDR3: TGTGCCAGTACCCCCGAGGCGTCTACTAATTCACCCCTCCACTTT. The encoded protein is CASTPEASTNSPLHF.

The rearrangement links TRBV7-2 to TRBJ1-5; 7 bases map to TRBD1. Germline trimming cut 5 bases from V and 4 bases from J; bases unmatched to any gene: 8. The CDR3 runs 15 residues. The germline gives CDR1 SGHTA, CDR2 FQGNSA. The CDR3 DNA reads TGTGCCAGCAGCCCACGGGACAGCTATAATCAGCCCCAGCATTTT. As protein: CASSPRDSYNQPQHF.

This clone has only one observation. The chain carries TRBV11-2 and TRBJ1-1, with a weak D call TRBD1 (5 bases). V shed 3 bases and J shed 5 bases, with 10 bases lying between them. The V gene's germline CDR1 is SGHAT and CDR2 FQNNGV. CDR3 length equals 13 residues. CDR3 nucleotide sequence: TGTGCCAGCAGCTTTGGGGGGGATACTGAAGCTTTCTTT. It is translated as CASSFGGDTEAFF.

This sequence joins TRBV5-1 and TRBJ1-1; perhaps TRBD1 as D (5 bases). The V gene lost 5 bases and the J gene lost 3 bases, with 14 bases spanning the gap. Germline V gene sequence: CDR1 SGHRS, CDR2 YFSETQ. CDR3 size: 14 residues. As DNA, the CDR3 is TGCGCCAGCAGGAACTCGGACACATACACTGAAGCTTTCTTT. Its translation: CASRNSDTYTEAFF.

This clone was recorded once. This rearrangement joins TRBV5-4 to TRBJ1-3; no firm D call. Trimming took off 2 bases at V and 0 bases at J, with 15 bases between the two ends. CDR1 is SGHNT and CDR2 is YYREEE in the germline V gene (reference sequence). The CDR3 runs to 17 residues. The CDR3 is CASSLDSTPPSGNTIYF. The DNA for the CDR3 is TGTGCCAGCAGCTTAGACTCGACACCCCCCTCTGGAAACACCATATATTTT.

The chain has TRBV10-3 and TRBJ1-6; the D gene is possibly TRBD1 (6 bases). CDR1 is ENHRY and CDR2 is SYGVKD in the germline V gene. V was clipped by 4 bases and J by 9 bases, with 13 bases between them. CDR3 length: 14 residues. The CDR3: CAISGTAEGSPLHF. CDR3 nucleotide sequence: TGTGCCATCAGTGGGACAGCTGAAGGTTCACCCCTCCACTTT.

Turning to this clone: This sample also contains other DNA sequences that code for the same CDR3. The chain couples TRBV12-3 or TRBV12-4 to TRBJ2-7; D is undetermined. The CDR3 covers 11 residues. Trimming removed 3 bases at V and 4 bases at J, with 4 bases between. The CDR3 loop is CASSFGYEQYF. The CDR3, as DNA: TGTGCCAGCAGTTTTGGGTACGAGCAGTACTTC.

The chain links TRBV28 to TRBJ1-1; D remains unclear. CDR1 MDHEN and CDR2 SYDVKM come from the germline V gene. This CDR3 contains 13 residues. V dropped 3 bases and J dropped 2 bases, with 7 bases sitting between them. For the CDR3, the DNA is TGTGCCAGCAGTTTTGCGGGAAACACTGAAGCTTTCTTT. Protein sequence: CASSFAGNTEAFF.

V is TRBV28 and J is TRBJ1-4; D may be TRBD1 (5 bases). Germline V gives CDR1 MDHEN, CDR2 SYDVKM. Trimming cost V 6 bases and J 7 bases, with 12 bases left between them. The CDR3 is made up of 13 amino acids. CDR3 DNA: TGTGCCAGCAGCCTGGGACGGGTTGAAAAACTGTTTTTT. Its protein product is CASSLGRVEKLFF.

This clone has only one observation. The chain couples TRBV4-2 to TRBJ1-3; no clear D. The germline V gene has CDR1 LGHNA and CDR2 YNFKEQ. This CDR3 spans 13 amino acids. The V and J ends lost 3 bases and 4 bases respectively, with 7 bases between them. Written as DNA, the CDR3 is TGTGCCAGCAGCCAGCCAGAGGGAAACACCATATATTTT. Translating gives CASSQPEGNTIYF.

V and J are TRBV5-4 and TRBJ1-4, with TRBD1 matching 10 bases. V lost 2 bases, J lost 2 bases, and 6 bases stayed unmatched. The CDR3 totals 17 residues. Germline V gives CDR1 SGHNT, CDR2 YYREEE (reference sequence). CDR3 residues: CASSFTRTGGTNEKLFF. The CDR3 DNA sequence: TGTGCCAGCAGCTTCACTAGGACAGGGGGGACTAATGAAAAACTGTTTTTT.

V is TRBV5-1 and J is TRBJ2-2; D not certain. The CDR3 is 16 residues long. Trimming took 0 bases from V and 4 from J, leaving 13 bases between them. Germline V gene sequence: CDR1 SGHRS, CDR2 YFSETQ. As DNA, the CDR3 is TGCGCCAGCAGCTTGGTTGTGATGACGGGCACCGGGGAGCTGTTTTTT. Its translation: CASSLVVMTGTGELFF.

J is TRBJ1-6 and V is TRBV5-1; D might be TRBD1 (6 bases). Germline loops: CDR1 SGHRS, CDR2 YFSETQ. V dropped 4 bases and J dropped 3 bases, with 17 bases sitting between them. This CDR3 has 17 amino acids. This chain's CDR3 is CASSPAGGQIYNSPLHF. DNA for the CDR3: TGCGCCAGCAGCCCCGCGGGGGGACAAATCTATAATTCACCCCTCCACTTT.

The chain carries TRBV4-3 and TRBJ2-7; a possible D gene is TRBD1 (6 bases). CDR3 size: 15 residues. Germline values: CDR1 LGHNA, CDR2 YSLEER. Trimming cost V 0 bases and J 0 bases, with 9 bases left between them. This CDR3 reads CASSQDRGSSYEQYF. For the CDR3, the DNA is TGCGCCAGCAGCCAAGACAGGGGTAGCTCCTACGAGCAGTACTTC.